This T cell receptor (beta chain) was captured by sequencing in a study of CD8 T cells in ankylosing spondylitis. Findings and caveats of the study: Ankylosing spondylitis blood seemed to carry a telltale TCR beta motif made of eight or nine highly homologous variants.

V lost 3 bases and J lost 4; bases outside the gene matches: 10. Germline values: CDR1 KGHSH, CDR2 LQKENI. The CDR3 has 16 residues. TCRdb re-called the 5' RACE reads through MiXCR, storing one row per CDR3 protein. Of about 440,000 distinct CDR3 sequences in the sample, roughly 18% were seen once. For this clonotype: The antigen is not known.

The chain is built from TRBV18 and TRBJ2-5, with 8 bases identical to TRBD2. The origin of this receptor is a male donor with ankylosing spondylitis. Specimen: blood, either unsorted or a sorted T cell fraction (not recorded which). The CDR3 reads CASSPTQRGSRETQYF. CDR3 DNA sequence: TGTGCCAGCTCACCTACACAGCGGGGGAGCAGAGAGACCCAGTACTTC.